The clone carrying this TCR beta chain appeared a few times. V lost 4 bases and J lost 0, with 10 bases in between. The CDR3 is made up of 14 amino acids. Germline V gene data show CDR1 as SGHVS and CDR2 as FNYEAQ. The data were taken from a study of cytomegalovirus exposure and HLA in healthy donors. PCR employed 60 Vbeta and 13 Jbeta primers. Here immunoSEQ multiplex PCR was the method, and the copy in TCRdb shows in-frame clones only, minus some. Of 130,000 to 150,000 clones in the sample, approximately 80% were seen once. The rearrangement uses TRBV7-6 and TRBJ2-7, with a tentative D call TRBD2 (6 bases). Input material: PBMCs. This TCR was recovered from a woman aged 40 to 49 in good health and CMV-seronegative. The CDR3 region has the DNA TGTGCCAGCAGCTGGGACTTTACCTCCTACGAGCAGTACTTC. Translating it yields CASSWDFTSYEQYF. Full variable domain (missing parts from reference TRBV7-6 and TRBJ2-7): GAGVSQSPRYKVTKRGQDVALRCDPISGHVSLYWYRQALGQGPEFLTYFNYEAQQDKSGLPNDRFSAERPEGSISTLTIQRTEQRDSAMYRCASSWDFTSYEQYFGPGTRLTVT.